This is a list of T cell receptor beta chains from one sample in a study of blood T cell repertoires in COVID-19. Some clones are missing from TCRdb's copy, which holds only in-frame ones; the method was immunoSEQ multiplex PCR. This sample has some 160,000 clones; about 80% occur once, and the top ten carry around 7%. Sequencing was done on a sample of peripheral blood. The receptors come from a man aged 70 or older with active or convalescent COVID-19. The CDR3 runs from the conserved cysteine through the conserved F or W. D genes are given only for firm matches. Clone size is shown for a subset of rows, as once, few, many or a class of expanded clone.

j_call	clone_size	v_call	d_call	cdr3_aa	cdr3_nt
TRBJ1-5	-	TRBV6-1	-	CASRRPLRQPQHF	TGTGCCAGCAGGCGTCCTCTTAGACAGCCCCAGCATTTT
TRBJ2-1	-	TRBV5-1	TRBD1	CASSLPDTGGNKNEQFF	TGCGCCAGCAGCCTCCCGGACACAGGGGGTAATAAGAATGAGCAGTTCTTC
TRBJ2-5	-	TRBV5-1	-	CASSPTGSGQETQYF	TGCGCCAGCAGCCCAACAGGGTCGGGGCAAGAGACCCAGTACTTC
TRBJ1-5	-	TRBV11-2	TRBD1	CASSLNRGSQPQHF	TGTGCCAGCAGCTTGAACAGGGGAAGTCAGCCCCAGCATTTT
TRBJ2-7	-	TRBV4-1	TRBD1	CASSQMTGVLPHEQYF	TGCGCCAGCAGCCAAATGACAGGGGTTCTGCCCCACGAGCAGTACTTC
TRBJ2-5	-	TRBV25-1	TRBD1	CASSVMTGDGETQYF	TGTGCCAGCAGTGTAATGACAGGGGATGGAGAGACCCAGTACTTC
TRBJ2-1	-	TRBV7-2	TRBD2	CASSSLRGGLYNEQFF	TGTGCCAGCAGCTCCTTACGGGGGGGCCTGTACAATGAGCAGTTCTTC
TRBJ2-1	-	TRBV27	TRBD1	CASSRTGSYNEQFF	TGTGCCAGCAGCCGGACAGGGTCTTACAATGAGCAGTTCTTC
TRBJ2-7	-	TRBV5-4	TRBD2	CASTLLASGSGRYF	TGTGCCAGCACTCTCTTAGCTAGCGGGAGTGGTCGGTACTTC
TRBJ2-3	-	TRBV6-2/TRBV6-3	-	CASSPQGTDTQYF	TGTGCCAGCAGTCCGCAGGGCACAGATACGCAGTATTTT
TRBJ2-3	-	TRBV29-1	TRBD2	CSGEGGLGDTDTQYF	TGCAGCGGTGAAGGTGGACTAGGAGACACAGATACGCAGTATTTT
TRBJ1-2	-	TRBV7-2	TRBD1	CASSTRTGTVYGYTF	TGTGCCAGCAGCACACGGACCGGGACAGTTTATGGCTACACCTTC
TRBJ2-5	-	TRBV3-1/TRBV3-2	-	CASSLLDRGALTQYF	TGTGCCAGCAGCCTCCTGGACCGGGGGGCCCTGACCCAGTACTTC
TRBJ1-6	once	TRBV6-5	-	CASSSLFPGTNSPLHF	TGTGCCAGCAGTTCCCTCTTCCCCGGGACAAATTCACCCCTCCACTTT
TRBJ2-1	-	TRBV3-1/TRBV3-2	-	CASSQGRSIVYNEQFF	TGTGCCAGCAGCCAAGGTAGGAGCATCGTGTACAATGAGCAGTTCTTC
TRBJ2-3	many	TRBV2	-	CASSRVSTDTQYF	TGTGCCAGCAGTCGAGTGAGCACAGATACGCAGTATTTT
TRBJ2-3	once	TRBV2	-	CASRAGYITDTQYF	TGTGCCAGCAGAGCGGGTTACATCACAGATACGCAGTATTTT
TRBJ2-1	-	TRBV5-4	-	CASSFGQSRNDEQFF	TGTGCCAGCAGCTTCGGACAGTCAAGAAACGATGAGCAGTTCTTC
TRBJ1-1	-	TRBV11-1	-	CASSLGRKNTEAFF	TGTGCCAGCAGCTTAGGGAGGAAGAACACTGAAGCTTTCTTT
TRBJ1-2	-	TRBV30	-	CAWSVSGIRGYTF	TGTGCCTGGAGTGTTTCAGGGATTCGTGGCTACACCTTC